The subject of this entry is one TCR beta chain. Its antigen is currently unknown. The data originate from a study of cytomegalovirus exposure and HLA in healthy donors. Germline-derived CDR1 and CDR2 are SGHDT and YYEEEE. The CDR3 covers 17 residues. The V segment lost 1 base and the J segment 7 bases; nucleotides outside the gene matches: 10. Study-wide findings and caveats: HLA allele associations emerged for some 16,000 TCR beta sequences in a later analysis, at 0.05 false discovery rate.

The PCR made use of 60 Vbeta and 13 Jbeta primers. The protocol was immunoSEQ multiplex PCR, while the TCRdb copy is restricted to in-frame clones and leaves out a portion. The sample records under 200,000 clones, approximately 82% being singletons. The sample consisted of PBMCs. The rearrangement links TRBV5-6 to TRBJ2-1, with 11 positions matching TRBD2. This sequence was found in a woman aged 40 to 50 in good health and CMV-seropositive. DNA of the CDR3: TGTGCCAGCAGCTTGCTAGGGCTAGCGGGAGGCGGGAATGAGCAGTTCTTC. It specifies CASSLLGLAGGGNEQFF. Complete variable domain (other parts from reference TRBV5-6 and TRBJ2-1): DAGVTQSPTHLIKTRGQQVTLRCSPKSGHDTVSWYQQALGQGPQFIFQYYEEEERQRGNFPDRFSGHQFPNYSSELNVNALLLGDSALYLCASSLLGLAGGGNEQFFGPGTRLTVL.